These 23 T cell receptor beta chains came from one sample sequenced in a study of shared clonotypes between healthy human individuals. Clones were sequenced by immunoSEQ multiplex PCR, and TCRdb holds only the in-frame ones, with some missing. This sample carries approximately 2.5 million clones, 93% of them seen once, and the ten largest clones take 0.36%. The specimen sequenced was naive CD4+ T cells from PBMCs. The subset here: CD45RA+ positively selected. These receptor sequences come from a man aged 18 to 29 in good health. Some clones in this sample may be carry-over from other donors' samples.

The chain uses TRBV7-9 and TRBJ1-4; 9 bases match TRBD1. The length of the CDR3 is 15 residues. The junction had 9 bases not matched to a gene; V was cut back by 5 bases and J by 8 bases. The germline V gene has CDR1 SEHNR and CDR2 FQNEAQ (reference sequence). CDR3 sequence: CASSDRTGVVEKLFF. Written as DNA, the CDR3 is TGTGCCAGCAGCGATCGGACAGGGGTAGTGGAAAAACTGTTTTTT.

The chain links TRBV18 to TRBJ1-5, with D unresolved. From germline, CDR1 is KGHSH and CDR2 LQKENI. This CDR3 has 13 amino acids. The V gene lost 6 bases and the J gene lost 7 bases, with 13 bases spanning the gap. This chain's CDR3 is CASSPTEGQPQHF. As DNA, the CDR3 is TGTGCCAGCTCCCCGACGGAAGGCCAGCCCCAGCATTTT.

The J gene is TRBJ1-1, the V gene TRBV7-2; TRBD1 is a possible D gene (5 bases). The germline V gene has CDR1 SGHTA and CDR2 FQGNSA. CDR3 length: 15 residues. Deletions cut 2 bases from V and 1 base from J, with 11 bases between. The CDR3 region is CASSLFRVTNTEAFF. CDR3 coding DNA: TGTGCCAGCAGCTTATTCAGGGTTACGAACACTGAAGCTTTCTTT.

The J gene is TRBJ1-3, the V gene TRBV19; D is undetermined. V was trimmed by 5 bases and J by 0 bases, leaving 5 bases between them. This CDR3 region has 13 residues. CDR1 and CDR2 from the germline V gene are LNHDA and SQIVND (reference sequence). The CDR3 bases are TGTGCCAGTAGTGTGCACTCTGGAAACACCATATATTTT. Amino acids: CASSVHSGNTIYF.

The chain uses TRBV7-2 and TRBJ1-1; D call uncertain. Trimming pared 5 bases from V and 0 bases from J, leaving 13 bases between. The CDR3 consists of 15 residues. Germline assignment: CDR1 SGHTA and CDR2 FQGNSA. The CDR3 is CASSPSLALNTEAFF. The CDR3 DNA is TGTGCCAGCAGCCCCAGCCTAGCGTTGAACACTGAAGCTTTCTTT.

This clone came up once. The chain recombines TRBV27 with TRBJ1-2; D is undetermined. The V end was cut by 5 bases, the J end by 1 base, with 11 bases between. This CDR3 is built from 14 residues. The germline gives CDR1 MNHEY, CDR2 SMNVEV (reference sequence). For the CDR3, the DNA is TGTGCCAGCAGTCCCCGGGAGGTTAACTATGGCTACACCTTC. It yields the protein CASSPREVNYGYTF.

The chain recombines TRBV11-2 with TRBJ2-1, with D possibly TRBD2 on 6 matching bases. The V gene's germline CDR1 is SGHAT and CDR2 FQNNGV. Trimming removed 5 bases from V and 8 bases from J, with 25 bases in between. The CDR3 runs 17 residues. This CDR3 reads CASSLGIVGGGRDEQFF. The CDR3 coding sequence is TGTGCCAGCAGCCTGGGCATCGTGGGAGGCGGTAGGGATGAGCAGTTCTTC.

The V and J genes are TRBV6-5 and TRBJ1-2; a possible D gene is TRBD1 (6 bases). The CDR3 covers 14 residues. V was cut by 1 base and J by 2 bases, with 8 bases left in between. The germline gives CDR1 MNHEY, CDR2 SVGAGI. The CDR3 nucleotides read TGTGCCAGCAGTTACTACAGGGAGAACTATGGCTACACCTTC. Its translation is CASSYYRENYGYTF.

The CDR3 loop reads CASSTRGQTNYNEQFF. The CDR3 DNA follows: TGTGCCAGCAGCACGAGGGGACAGACCAATTACAATGAGCAGTTCTTC. This rearrangement joins TRBV11-2 to TRBJ2-1, with 7 bases aligning to TRBD1. The CDR3 contains 16 residues. Trimming cost V 5 bases and J 4 bases; bases outside gene matches: 11. Germline lookup yields CDR1 SGHAT and CDR2 FQNNGV.

The J gene is TRBJ2-3, the V gene TRBV19; D unclear. Trimming pared 3 bases from V and 7 bases from J, leaving 14 bases between. The germline V gene has CDR1 LNHDA and CDR2 SQIVND (reference sequence). The CDR3 covers 14 residues. The CDR3: CASSIRFGPYTQYF. The CDR3 coding sequence is TGTGCCAGTAGTATTAGATTTGGACCGTATACGCAGTATTTT.

V gene TRBV2 combines with J gene TRBJ2-2; TRBD1 agrees at 8 bases. In germline, CDR1 is SNHLY, CDR2 FYNNEI. The trim removed 6 bases at V and 2 bases at J, leaving 5 bases unmatched. This CDR3 is built from 15 residues. The DNA for the CDR3 is TGTGCCAGCAGGTTACAGGGGGACAACACCGGGGAGCTGTTTTTT. Translated: CASRLQGDNTGELFF.

This clone was picked up a small number of times. Distinct nucleotide sequences in the sample also encode this CDR3. The chain uses TRBV29-1 and TRBJ1-1; D is unclear. Germline V gene sequence: CDR1 SQVTM, CDR2 ANQGSEA. The CDR3 length is 10 residues. Trimming left V 4 bases short and J 5 bases short, with 5 bases between. CDR3 DNA: TGCAGCGTTGGGAGAACTGAAGCTTTCTTT. Protein sequence: CSVGRTEAFF.

The rearrangement joins TRBV7-2 to TRBJ1-1; TRBD1 matches 7 bases. CDR1 is SGHTA, CDR2 FQGNSA, per germline. The length of the CDR3 is 14 residues. After removal of 4 bases from V and 5 bases from J, the junction contained 7 bases not matched to a gene. CDR3 protein: CASSSTRGWTEAFF. The CDR3 DNA reads as TGTGCCAGCAGCTCCACCAGGGGGTGGACTGAAGCTTTCTTT.

This chain links TRBV21-1 with TRBJ2-2. TRBV21-1 is flagged as a pseudogene. This CDR3 has 10 amino acids. The CDR3 here is CASRTGELFF. The CDR3 DNA follows: TGTGCCAGCAGAACCGGGGAGCTGTTTTTT.

CDR3 protein: CASSLKDYEQYF. For the CDR3, the DNA is TGCGCCAGCAGCTTGAAGGACTACGAGCAGTACTTC. The chain recombines TRBV5-1 with TRBJ2-7; D is unclear. This CDR3 region has 12 residues. The germline V and J ends were trimmed by 1 base and 3 bases, with 5 bases remaining between them. In germline, CDR1 is SGHRS, CDR2 YFSETQ.

The chain is built from TRBV6-4 and TRBJ2-7; TRBD1 agrees at 9 bases. V lost 6 bases, J lost 1 base, and 4 bases stayed unmatched. Looked up from germline, CDR1 is MRHNA and CDR2 is SNTAGT. CDR3 length: 14 residues. CDR3 loop: CASSPGQGSYEQYF. CDR3 nucleotide sequence: TGTGCCAGCAGCCCGGGACAGGGTTCCTACGAGCAGTACTTC.

The genes are TRBV11-2 and TRBJ2-2; 11 bases fit TRBD2. CDR3 length: 15 residues. Germline V CDR1 and CDR2: SGHAT, FQNNGV. The V gene end was trimmed by 5 bases and the J gene end by 6 bases; junction bases not matched to a gene: 5. CDR3 nucleotides: TGTGCCAGCAGCCCGACTAGCGGGAATGCCGGGGAGCTGTTTTTT. Translated, it gives CASSPTSGNAGELFF.

This chain connects TRBV5-5 to TRBJ1-1, with a weak D call TRBD1 (5 bases). Deletions cut 2 bases from V and 0 bases from J, with 11 bases between. The CDR3 contains 15 residues. Germline lookup yields CDR1 SGHKS and CDR2 YYEKEE (reference sequence). CDR3 residues: CASSFRQPLNTEAFF. The CDR3 nucleotides read TGTGCCAGCAGCTTTAGACAGCCTCTGAACACTGAAGCTTTCTTT.

This clone has more than one count but fewer than ten. The chain is built from TRBV7-2 and TRBJ2-3; D perhaps matches TRBD2 (5 bases). V was shortened by 5 bases and J by 4 bases, with 7 bases between the two germline ends. This CDR3 comprises 12 residues. The germline V gene encodes CDR1 SGHTA and CDR2 FQGNSA. The CDR3 region is CASSTGSDTQYF. In nucleotides, the CDR3 is TGTGCCAGCAGCACGGGGTCAGATACGCAGTATTTT.

The chain recombines TRBV12-5 with TRBJ2-3; D call uncertain. Germline V gives CDR1 LGHNT, CDR2 FRNRAP. V lost 2 bases to trimming and J lost 8 bases, with 8 bases between them. The CDR3 contains 12 residues. In DNA, the CDR3 is TGTGCTAGTGGTTTGTTGGAAGGTACGCAGTATTTT. It codes for CASGLLEGTQYF.

This sequence joins TRBV7-9 and TRBJ1-1; D ambiguous. CDR3 length: 14 residues. The V and J ends lost 1 base and 0 bases respectively, with 6 bases between them. The germline V gene encodes CDR1 SEHNR and CDR2 FQNEAQ (reference sequence). The CDR3 sequence: CASSLGVMNTEAFF. The CDR3 DNA is TGTGCCAGCAGCTTAGGGGTAATGAACACTGAAGCTTTCTTT.

This clone occurred a few times. The V call is TRBV16, the J call TRBJ1-5; perhaps TRBD1 as D (6 bases). The V end lost 2 bases, the J end lost 2 bases, and 7 bases lay between the germline ends. The CDR3 totals 14 residues. The V gene's germline CDR1 is KGHSY and CDR2 FQNENV. Here the CDR3 reads CASSQQGRNQPQHF. In DNA form, the CDR3 reads TGTGCCAGCAGCCAACAGGGGCGCAATCAGCCCCAGCATTTT.

This sequence joins TRBV2 and TRBJ2-7; D gene ambiguous. The V and J ends lost 7 bases and 3 bases respectively, with 7 bases between them. The CDR3 is 11 residues long. Germline CDR1 reads SNHLY; CDR2 reads FYNNEI. CDR3 sequence (DNA): TGTGCCAGCATTTCTTACTACGAGCAGTACTTC. It codes for CASISYYEQYF.